This T cell receptor beta chain derives from a study of OX40 agonist ivuxolimab in advanced cancers. This CDR3 comprises 15 residues. Per the germline V gene, CDR1 is SGHRS and CDR2 is YFSETQ. TCRdb keeps only in-frame clones here, not all; method: immunoSEQ multiplex PCR. The sample yields tens of thousands of clones, 70% to 90% seen once. This sequence was found in an adult with an advanced solid tumor such as melanoma, head and neck, liver or kidney cancer. This specimen was CD4+ or CD8+ T cells sorted from blood, taken in a trial of the OX40 agonist ivuxolimab. The chain joins TRBV5-1 to TRBJ2-5, with a possible D match to TRBD2 (7 bases). Near its end, the DNA agrees better with TRBJ2-7, so the J call may be wrong. The CDR3 region has the DNA TGCGCCAGCAGCTACCCGGAGGGGGGGAACTACGAGCAGTACTTC. It yields the protein CASSYPEGGNYEQYF.